There are a few counts of the clone carrying this T cell receptor (beta chain). Its antigen is not identified. The data derive from a study of CD8+ T cells in alopecia areata. Overall study results and limits: Sequencing of scalp samples also includes resident alphabeta T cells from normal skin. Shared TCR sequences were less clear between patients than in mice, possibly partly from HLA diversity. Higher clonality and more expanded CD8+ clones appeared in lesional than normal scalp.

CDR3 size: 13 residues. Germline trimming cut 7 bases from V and 7 bases from J; bases unmatched to any gene: 6. CDR1 SQVTM and CDR2 ANQGSEA come from the germline V gene. Extraction and reverse transcription of RNA yielded cDNA as the sequencing template. Clones were read by immunoSEQ multiplex PCR, and TCRdb kept only the in-frame ones, dropping some. The profile shows fewer than 150,000 clones, roughly 66% of them singletons. PBMCs, the starting material, were the source of sorted CD4+ and CD8+ T cells. The receptor's source is a human donor in good health. Sequencing input: CD4+ T cells sorted from blood. The V call is TRBV29-1, the J call TRBJ2-5; TRBD2 aligns across 13 bases. CDR3 in amino acids: CSAETSGGTTQYF. The CDR3 DNA follows: TGCAGCGCCGAGACTAGCGGGGGGACGACCCAGTACTTC.